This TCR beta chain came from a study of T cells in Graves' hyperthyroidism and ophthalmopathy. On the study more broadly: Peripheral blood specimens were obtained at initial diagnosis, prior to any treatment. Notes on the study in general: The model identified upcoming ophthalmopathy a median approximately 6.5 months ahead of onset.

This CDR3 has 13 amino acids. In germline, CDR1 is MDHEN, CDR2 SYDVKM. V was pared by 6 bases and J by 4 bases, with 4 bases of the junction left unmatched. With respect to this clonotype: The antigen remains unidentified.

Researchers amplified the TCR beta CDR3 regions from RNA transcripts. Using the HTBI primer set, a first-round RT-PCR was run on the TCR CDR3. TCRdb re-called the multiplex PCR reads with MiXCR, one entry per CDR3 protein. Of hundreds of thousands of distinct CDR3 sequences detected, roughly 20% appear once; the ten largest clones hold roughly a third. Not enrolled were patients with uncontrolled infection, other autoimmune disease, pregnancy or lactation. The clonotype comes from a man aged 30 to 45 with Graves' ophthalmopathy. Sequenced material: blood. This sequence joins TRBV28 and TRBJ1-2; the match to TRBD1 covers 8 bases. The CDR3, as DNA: TGTGCCAGCAGACGGACAGGGCCCTATGGCTACACCTTC. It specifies CASRRTGPYGYTF.